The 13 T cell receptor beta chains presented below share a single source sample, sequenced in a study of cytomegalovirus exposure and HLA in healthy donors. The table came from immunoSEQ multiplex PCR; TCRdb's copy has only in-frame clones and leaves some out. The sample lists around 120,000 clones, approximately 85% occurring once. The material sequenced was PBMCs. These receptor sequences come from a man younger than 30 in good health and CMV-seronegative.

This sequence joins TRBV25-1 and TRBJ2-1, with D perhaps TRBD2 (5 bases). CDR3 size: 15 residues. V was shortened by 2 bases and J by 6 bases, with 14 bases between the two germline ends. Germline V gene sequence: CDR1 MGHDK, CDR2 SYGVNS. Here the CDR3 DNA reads TGTGCCAGCAGTGAAGAGGGAGCAGGACGCAATGAGCAGTTCTTC. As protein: CASSEEGAGRNEQFF.

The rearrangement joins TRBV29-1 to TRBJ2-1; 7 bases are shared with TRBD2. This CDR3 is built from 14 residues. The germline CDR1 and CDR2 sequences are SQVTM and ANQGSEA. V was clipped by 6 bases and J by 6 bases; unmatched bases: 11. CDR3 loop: CSVERLAEINEQFF. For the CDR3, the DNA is TGCAGCGTGGAGCGTCTAGCGGAAATCAATGAGCAGTTCTTC.

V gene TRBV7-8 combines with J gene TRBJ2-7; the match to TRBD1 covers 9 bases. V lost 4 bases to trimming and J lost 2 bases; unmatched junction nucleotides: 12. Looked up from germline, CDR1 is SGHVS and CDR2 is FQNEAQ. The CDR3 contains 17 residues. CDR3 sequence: CASSSSPTGGAPYEQYF. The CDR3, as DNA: TGTGCCAGCAGCTCTAGCCCCACAGGGGGCGCCCCCTACGAGCAGTACTTC. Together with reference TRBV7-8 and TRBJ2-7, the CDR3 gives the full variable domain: GAGVSQSPRYKVAKRGQDVALRCDPISGHVSLFWYQQALGQGPEFLTYFQNEAQLDKSGLPSDRFFAERPEGSVSTLKIQRTQQEDSAVYLCASSSSPTGGAPYEQYFGPGTRLTVT.

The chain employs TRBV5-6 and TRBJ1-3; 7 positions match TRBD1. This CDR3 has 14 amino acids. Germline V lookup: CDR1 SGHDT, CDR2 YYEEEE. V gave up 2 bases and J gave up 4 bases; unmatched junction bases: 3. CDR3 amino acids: CASSLQTGGNTIYF. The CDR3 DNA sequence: TGTGCCAGCAGCTTACAGACAGGGGGAAACACCATATATTTT.

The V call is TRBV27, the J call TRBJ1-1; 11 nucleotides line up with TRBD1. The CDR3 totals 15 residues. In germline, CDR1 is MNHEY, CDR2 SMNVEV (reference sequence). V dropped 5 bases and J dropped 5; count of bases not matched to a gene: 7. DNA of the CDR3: TGTGCCAGCAGTACCGGGACAGGGGGAGGAACTGAAGCTTTCTTT. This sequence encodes CASSTGTGGGTEAFF.

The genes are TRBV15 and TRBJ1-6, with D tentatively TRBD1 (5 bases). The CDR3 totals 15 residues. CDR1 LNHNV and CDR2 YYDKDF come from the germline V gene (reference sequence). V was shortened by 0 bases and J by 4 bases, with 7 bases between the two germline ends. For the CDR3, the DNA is TGTGCCACCAGCAGAGACAGGGATTATAATTCACCCCTCCACTTT. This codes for CATSRDRDYNSPLHF.

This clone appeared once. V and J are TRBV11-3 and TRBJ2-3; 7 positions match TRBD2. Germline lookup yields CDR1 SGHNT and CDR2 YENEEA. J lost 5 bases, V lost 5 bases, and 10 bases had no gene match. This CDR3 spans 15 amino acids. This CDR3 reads CASSPLGREGDTQYF. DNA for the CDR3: TGTGCCAGCAGCCCTTTGGGGAGGGAGGGAGATACGCAGTATTTT. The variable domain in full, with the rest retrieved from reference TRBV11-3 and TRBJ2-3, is EAGVVQSPRYKIIEKKQPVAFWCNPISGHNTLYWYLQNLGQGPELLIRYENEEAVDDSQLPKDRFSAERLKGVDSTLKIQPAELGDSAVYLCASSPLGREGDTQYFGPGTRLTVL.

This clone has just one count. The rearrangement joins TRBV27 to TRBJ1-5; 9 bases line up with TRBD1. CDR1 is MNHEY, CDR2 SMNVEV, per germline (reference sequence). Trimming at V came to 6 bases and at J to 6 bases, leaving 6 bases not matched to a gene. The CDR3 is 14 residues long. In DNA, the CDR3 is TGTGCCAGCAGCACAGGGGGCGCGAGTCAGCCCCAGCATTTT. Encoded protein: CASSTGGASQPQHF.

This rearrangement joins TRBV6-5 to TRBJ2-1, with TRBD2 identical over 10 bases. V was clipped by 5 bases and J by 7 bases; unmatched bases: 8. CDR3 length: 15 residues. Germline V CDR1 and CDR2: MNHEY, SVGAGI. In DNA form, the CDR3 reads TGTGCCAGCAGTCCCGGTGCTAGCGGGGGAAATGAGCAGTTCTTC. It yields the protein CASSPGASGGNEQFF.

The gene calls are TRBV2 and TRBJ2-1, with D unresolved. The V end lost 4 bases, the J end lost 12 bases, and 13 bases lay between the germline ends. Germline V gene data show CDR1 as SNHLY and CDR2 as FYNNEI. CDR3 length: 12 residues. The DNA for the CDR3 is TGTGCCAGCAGTGTTACTCTCATTGGGCAGTTCTTC. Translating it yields CASSVTLIGQFF.

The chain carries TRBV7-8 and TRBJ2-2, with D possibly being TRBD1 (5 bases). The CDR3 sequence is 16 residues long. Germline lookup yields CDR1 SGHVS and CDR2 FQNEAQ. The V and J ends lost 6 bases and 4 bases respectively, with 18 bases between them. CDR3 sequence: CASRSDIPRGTGELFF. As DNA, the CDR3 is TGTGCCAGCAGGTCGGACATACCCCGAGGCACCGGGGAGCTGTTTTTT.

CDR3 sequence (DNA): TGTGCCAGCAGCATATTGACAGGGCCCGATTACGAGCAGTACTTC. This gives the protein CASSILTGPDYEQYF. The rearrangement joins TRBV5-5 to TRBJ2-7; 7 bases align to TRBD1. Germline V CDR1 and CDR2: SGHKS, YYEKEE (reference sequence). CDR3 size: 15 residues. The V and J ends lost 4 bases and 4 bases, in that order; junction bases with no gene match: 11. The whole variable domain, filled in from reference TRBV5-5 and TRBJ2-7, reads DAGVTQSPTHLIKTRGQQVTLRCSPISGHKSVSWYQQVLGQGPQFIFQYYEKEERGRGNFPDRFSARQFPNYSSELNVNALLLGDSALYLCASSILTGPDYEQYFGPGTRLTVT.

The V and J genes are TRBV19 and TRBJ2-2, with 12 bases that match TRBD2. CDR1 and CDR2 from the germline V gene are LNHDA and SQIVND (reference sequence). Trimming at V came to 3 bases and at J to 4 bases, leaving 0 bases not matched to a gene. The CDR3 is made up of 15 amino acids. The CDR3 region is CASSMTSGGTGELFF. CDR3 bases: TGTGCCAGTAGTATGACTAGCGGGGGCACCGGGGAGCTGTTTTTT. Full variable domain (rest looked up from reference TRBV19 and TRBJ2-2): DGGITQSPKYLFRKEGQNVTLSCEQNLNHDAMYWYRQDPGQGLRLIYYSQIVNDFQKGDIAEGYSVSREKKESFPLTVTSAQKNPTAFYLCASSMTSGGTGELFFGEGSRLTVL.